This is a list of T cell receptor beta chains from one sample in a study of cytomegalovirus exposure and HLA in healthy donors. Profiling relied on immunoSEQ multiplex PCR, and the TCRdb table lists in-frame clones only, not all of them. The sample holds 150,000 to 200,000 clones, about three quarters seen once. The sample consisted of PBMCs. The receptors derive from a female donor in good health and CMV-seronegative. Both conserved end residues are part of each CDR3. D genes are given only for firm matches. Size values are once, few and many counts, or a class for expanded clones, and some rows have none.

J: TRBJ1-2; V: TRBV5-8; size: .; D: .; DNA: TGTGCCAGCAGCTCCCGACAGACTAACTATGGCTACACCTTC; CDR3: CASSSRQTNYGYTF
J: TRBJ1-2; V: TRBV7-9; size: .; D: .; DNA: TGTGCCAGCAGCTTAAGCGCAGTCTCCATCTATGGCTACACCTTC; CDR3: CASSLSAVSIYGYTF
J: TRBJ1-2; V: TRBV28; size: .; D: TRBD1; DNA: TGTGCCAGCAGTGAGGGACAGGCCAACTATGGCTACACCTTC; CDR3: CASSEGQANYGYTF
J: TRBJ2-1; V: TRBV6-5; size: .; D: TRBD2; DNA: TGTGCCAGCAGTTGGGGGGGCTCCTACAATGAGCAGTTCTTC; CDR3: CASSWGGSYNEQFF
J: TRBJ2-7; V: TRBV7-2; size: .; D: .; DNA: TGTGCCAGCAGCTCCCCGTCTAGGGGTGAGCAGTACTTC; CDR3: CASSSPSRGEQYF
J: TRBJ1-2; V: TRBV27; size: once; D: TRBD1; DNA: TGTGCCAGCAGTTTAGGCCGGGACAGCGGTCGCTATGGCTACACCTTC; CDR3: CASSLGRDSGRYGYTF
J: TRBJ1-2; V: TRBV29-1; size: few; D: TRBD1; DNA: TGCAGCGTTGAACATAGGGACAGGGACCTATATGGCTACACCTTC; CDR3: CSVEHRDRDLYGYTF
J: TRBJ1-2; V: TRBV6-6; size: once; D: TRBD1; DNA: TGTGCCAGCATCTTAGGGACAGGGAAGGACTATGGCTACACCTTC; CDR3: CASILGTGKDYGYTF
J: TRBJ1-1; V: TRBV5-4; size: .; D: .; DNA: TGTGCCAGCAGCTTAACCCATGAGGTGCCGAACACTGAAGCTTTCTTT; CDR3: CASSLTHEVPNTEAFF
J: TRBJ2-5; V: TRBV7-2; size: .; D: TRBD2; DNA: TGTGCCAGCAGCTTACGGACTAGCGGGACACAAGAGACCCAGTACTTC; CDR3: CASSLRTSGTQETQYF
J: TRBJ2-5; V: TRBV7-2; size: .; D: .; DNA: TGTGCCAGCAGCGGGGGCCGTCAGGAGACCCAGTACTTC; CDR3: CASSGGRQETQYF
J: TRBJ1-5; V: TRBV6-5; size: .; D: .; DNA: TGTGCCAGCAGTTCTACTCTCTCACCCAATCAGCCCCAGCATTTT; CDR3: CASSSTLSPNQPQHF
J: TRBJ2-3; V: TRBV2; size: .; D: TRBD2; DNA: TGTGCCAGCAGGCCTAGCGGGAGTCGCACAGATACGCAGTATTTT; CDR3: CASRPSGSRTDTQYF
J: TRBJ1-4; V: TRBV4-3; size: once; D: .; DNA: TGCGCCAGCAGCCAGCCCCCGGGGAAAACTAATGAAAAACTGTTTTTT; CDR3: CASSQPPGKTNEKLFF
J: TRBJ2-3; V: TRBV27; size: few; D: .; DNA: TGTGCCAGCAGTCATCGGGGGTCAGATACGCAGTATTTT; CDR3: CASSHRGSDTQYF
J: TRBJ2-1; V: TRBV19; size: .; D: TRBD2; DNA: TGTGCCAGTAGTATACTAGCGGGACGCTATGAGCAGTTCTTC; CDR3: CASSILAGRYEQFF
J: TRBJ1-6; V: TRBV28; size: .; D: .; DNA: TGTGCCAGCAAATACTCCTATAATTCACCCCTCCACTTT; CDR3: CASKYSYNSPLHF
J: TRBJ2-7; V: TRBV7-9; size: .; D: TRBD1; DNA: TGTGCCAGCGCCTCCAGGACAGGGGGATCTCAGCAGTACTTC; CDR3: CASASRTGGSQQYF
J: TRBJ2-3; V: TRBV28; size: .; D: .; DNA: TGTGCCAGCAGCCCCTACACAGATACGCAGTATTTT; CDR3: CASSPYTDTQYF
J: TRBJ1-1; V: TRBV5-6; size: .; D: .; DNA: TGTGCCACCCACGGGGGGACTGAAGCTTTCTTT; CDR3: CATHGGTEAFF
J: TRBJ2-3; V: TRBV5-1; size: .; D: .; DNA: TGCGCCAGCAGCTTGGTATTTGGGGGGGCCGGGGCAGATACGCAGTATTTT; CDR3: CASSLVFGGAGADTQYF
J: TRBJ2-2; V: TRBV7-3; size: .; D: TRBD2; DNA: TGTGCCAGCAGCTTAAGTTCGACGGCGGGAGTAGGCGGGGAGCTGTTTTTT; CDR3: CASSLSSTAGVGGELFF
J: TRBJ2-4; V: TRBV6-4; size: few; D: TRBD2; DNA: TGTGCCAGCAGTGACTCCCTAGCGGGAGGCATATTGTACTTC; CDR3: CASSDSLAGGILYF
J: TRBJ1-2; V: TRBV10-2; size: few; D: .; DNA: TGCGCCAGCAGTGAGTCGAATCGGGCAGGGGTTGGCTACACCTTC; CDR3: CASSESNRAGVGYTF
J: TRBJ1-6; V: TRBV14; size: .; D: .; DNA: TGTGCCAGCAGTCAAGGGGCTTCAGGGCTTTATAATTCACCCCTCCACTTT; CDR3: CASSQGASGLYNSPLHF
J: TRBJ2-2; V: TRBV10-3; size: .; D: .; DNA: TGTGCCATCAGGGGGGGGCAAACCGGGGAGCTGTTTTTT; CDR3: CAIRGGQTGELFF
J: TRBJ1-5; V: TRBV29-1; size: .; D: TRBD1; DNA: TGCAGCGTTGACGGAAGGGGGCTCCTCGCCCAGCATTTT; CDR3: CSVDGRGLLAQHF
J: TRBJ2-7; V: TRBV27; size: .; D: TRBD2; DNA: TGTGCCAGCAGTACCCCGGGACTACTTCTGGACGAGCAGTACTTC; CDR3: CASSTPGLLLDEQYF
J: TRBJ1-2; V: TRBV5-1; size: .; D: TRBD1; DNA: TGCGCCAGCAGCGCCGACAGGGGGCTCGGCTACACCTTC; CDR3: CASSADRGLGYTF
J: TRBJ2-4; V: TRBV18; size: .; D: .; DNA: TGTGCCAGCTCACCACCGGTAGGAGAAAACATTCAGTACTTC; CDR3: CASSPPVGENIQYF
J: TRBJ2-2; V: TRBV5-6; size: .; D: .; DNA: TGTGCCAGCAGCTTGGGGGCCATTACCGGGGAGCTGTTTTTT; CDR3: CASSLGAITGELFF
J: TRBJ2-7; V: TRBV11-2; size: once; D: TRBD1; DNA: TGTGCCAGCAGCCCACCCGGGACAGGGGGATGGCGGTACTTC; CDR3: CASSPPGTGGWRYF